The T cell receptor beta chain under discussion was sequenced for a study of regulatory T cells in long-lasting Graves disease. Arm-PCR with iRepertoire HTBI primers amplified the CDR3 regions for these TCR beta libraries. TCRdb re-analysed the multiplex PCR reads in MiXCR, keeping a single row per CDR3 protein. This sample has 530,000 or so distinct CDR3 sequences, with more than 15% found just once. Broader study findings: It is possible that accuracy was reduced by the small size of the sample.

This clonotype has more than one count but fewer than ten. Its antigen is currently unknown. The time point: newly diagnosed GD, antithyroid drugs for less than 3 months. Extracted RNA from PBMCs served as the source of the TCR library. Separately, the same data were catalogued under a study of T cells in Graves' hyperthyroidism and ophthalmopathy. As that study records: The authors deemed Graves' hyperthyroidism stable absent ophthalmopathy progression within 18 months. Recently diagnosed hyperthyroidism of less than 2 months' duration affected patients aged 18 to 65.

This TCR came from a man aged 18 to 35 with Graves disease. The specimen was peripheral blood mononuclear cells (PBMCs), collected at new diagnosis, from a patient treated with antithyroid drugs.

The CDR3 DNA sequence: TGTGCCAGCAGTCTAAACGTACTTAGCGGGAGGTCAGATACGCAGTATTTT. Translation gives CASSLNVLSGRSDTQYF. This chain joins TRBV12-3 or TRBV12-4 and TRBJ2-3, with 10 bases aligning to TRBD2. This CDR3 spans 17 amino acids. The V and J ends lost 5 bases and 4 bases, in that order; junction bases with no gene match: 12.